This T cell receptor beta chain derives from a study of CD4+ T cells in melanoma. As to this clone: The target antigen is unknown.

V dropped 0 bases and J dropped 4; count of bases not matched to a gene: 6. Per the germline V gene, CDR1 is MGHRA and CDR2 is YSYEKL. There are 17 residues in the CDR3. The method was immunoSEQ multiplex PCR; TCRdb's version includes in-frame clones alone and lacks a portion of them. The table lists tens of thousands of clones, over 60% of them singletons. Findings and caveats of the study: Diverse differentiation states were reported for melanoma neoantigen-specific CD4+ T cells. A reported correlation linked neoantigen-specific CD4+ T cells to CD8+, macrophage and B cell function.

Sequencing used tumor tissue. V and J are TRBV4-1 and TRBJ2-3, with 11 bases matching TRBD2. The receptor was derived from a human donor with melanoma. In nucleotides, the CDR3 is TGCGCCAGCAGCCAAGACCGACTAGCGGGGTTCCCAGATACGCAGTATTTT. It is translated as CASSQDRLAGFPDTQYF.